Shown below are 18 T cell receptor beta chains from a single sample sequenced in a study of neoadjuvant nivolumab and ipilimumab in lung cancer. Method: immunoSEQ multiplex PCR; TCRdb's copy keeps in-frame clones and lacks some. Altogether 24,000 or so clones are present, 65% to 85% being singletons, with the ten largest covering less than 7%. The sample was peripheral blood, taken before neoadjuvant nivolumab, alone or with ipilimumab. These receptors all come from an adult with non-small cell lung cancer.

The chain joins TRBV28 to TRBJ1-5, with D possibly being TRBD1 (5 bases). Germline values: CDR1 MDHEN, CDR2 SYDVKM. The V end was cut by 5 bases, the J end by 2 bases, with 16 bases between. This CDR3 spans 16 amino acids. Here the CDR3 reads CASSQTGTAGNQPQHF. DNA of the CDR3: TGTGCCAGCAGTCAAACCGGGACGGCCGGCAATCAGCCCCAGCATTTT.

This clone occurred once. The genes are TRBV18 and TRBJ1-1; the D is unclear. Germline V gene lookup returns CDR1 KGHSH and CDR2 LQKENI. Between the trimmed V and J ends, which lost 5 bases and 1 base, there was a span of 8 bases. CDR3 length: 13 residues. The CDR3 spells CASSEQKNTEAFF. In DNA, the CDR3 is TGTGCCAGCTCAGAACAGAAGAACACTGAAGCTTTCTTT.

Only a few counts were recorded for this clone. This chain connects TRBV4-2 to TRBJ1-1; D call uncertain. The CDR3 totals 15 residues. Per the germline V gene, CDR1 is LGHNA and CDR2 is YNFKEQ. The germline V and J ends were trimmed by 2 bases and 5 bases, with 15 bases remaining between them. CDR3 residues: CASSQLGVPGTEAFF. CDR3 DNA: TGTGCCAGCAGCCAACTGGGCGTACCGGGGACTGAAGCTTTCTTT.

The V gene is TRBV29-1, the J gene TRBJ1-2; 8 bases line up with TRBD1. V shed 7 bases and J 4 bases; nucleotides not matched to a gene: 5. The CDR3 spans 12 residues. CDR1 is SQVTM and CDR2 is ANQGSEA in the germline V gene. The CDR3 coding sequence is TGCAGCGAGAGGACAGGGAGCTATGGCTACACCTTC. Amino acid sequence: CSERTGSYGYTF.

Here the CDR3 reads CATLVGSEGYTF. In DNA, the CDR3 is TGTGCCACTTTAGTAGGATCAGAGGGCTACACCTTC. This chain uses TRBV2 with TRBJ1-2; D not resolved. This CDR3 spans 12 amino acids. Trimming shortened V by 10 bases and J by 8 bases, and 17 bases separated the two germline ends. Germline-derived CDR1 and CDR2 are SNHLY and FYNNEI.

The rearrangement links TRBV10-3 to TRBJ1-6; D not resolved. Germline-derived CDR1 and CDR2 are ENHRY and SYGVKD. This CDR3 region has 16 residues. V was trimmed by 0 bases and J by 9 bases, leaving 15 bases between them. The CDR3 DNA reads TGTGCCATCAGTGAGTCAGCGGGAGCCGGCTTTTCACCCCTCCACTTT. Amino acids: CAISESAGAGFSPLHF.

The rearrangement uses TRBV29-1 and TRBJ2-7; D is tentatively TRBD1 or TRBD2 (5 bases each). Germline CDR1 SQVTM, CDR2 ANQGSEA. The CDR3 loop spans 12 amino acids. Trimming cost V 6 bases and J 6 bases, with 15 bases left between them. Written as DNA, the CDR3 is TGCAGCGTCGGGGCTATGGGAGTCGAGCAGTACTTC. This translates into CSVGAMGVEQYF.

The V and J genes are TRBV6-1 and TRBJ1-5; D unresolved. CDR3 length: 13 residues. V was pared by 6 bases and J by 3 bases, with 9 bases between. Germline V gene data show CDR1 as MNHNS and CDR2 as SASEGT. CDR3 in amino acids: CASRSNFNQPQHF. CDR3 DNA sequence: TGTGCCAGCAGAAGCAATTTCAATCAGCCCCAGCATTTT.

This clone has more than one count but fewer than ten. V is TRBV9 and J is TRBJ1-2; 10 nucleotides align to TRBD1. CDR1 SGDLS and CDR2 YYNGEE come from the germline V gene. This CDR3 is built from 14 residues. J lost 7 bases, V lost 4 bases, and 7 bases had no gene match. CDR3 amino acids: CASSIQTGGGGYTF. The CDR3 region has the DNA TGTGCCAGCAGCATACAGACAGGGGGCGGTGGCTACACCTTC.

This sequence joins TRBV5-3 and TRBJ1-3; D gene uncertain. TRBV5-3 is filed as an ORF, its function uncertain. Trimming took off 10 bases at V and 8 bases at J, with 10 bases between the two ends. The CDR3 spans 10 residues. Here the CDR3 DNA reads TGTGCCTTTGGGTGTCACACCATATATTTT. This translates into CAFGCHTIYF.

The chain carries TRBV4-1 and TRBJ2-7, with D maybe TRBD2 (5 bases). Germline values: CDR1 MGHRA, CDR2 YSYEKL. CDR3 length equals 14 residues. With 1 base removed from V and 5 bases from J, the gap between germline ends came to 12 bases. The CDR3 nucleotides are TGCGCCAGCAGCCAAGTTGGTGGGAGAAACGAGCAGTACTTC. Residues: CASSQVGGRNEQYF.

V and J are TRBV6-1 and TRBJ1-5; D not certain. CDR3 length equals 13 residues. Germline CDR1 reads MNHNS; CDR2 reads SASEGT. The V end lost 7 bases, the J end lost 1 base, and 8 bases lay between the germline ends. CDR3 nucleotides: TGTGCCAGCACGTCTCAGAGCAATCAGCCCCAGCATTTT. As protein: CASTSQSNQPQHF.

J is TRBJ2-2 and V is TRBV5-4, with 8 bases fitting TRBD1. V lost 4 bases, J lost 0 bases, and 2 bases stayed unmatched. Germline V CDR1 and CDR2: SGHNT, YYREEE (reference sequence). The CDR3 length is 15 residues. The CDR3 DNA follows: TGTGCCAGCAGCCCGGACAGGGCGAACACCGGGGAGCTGTTTTTT. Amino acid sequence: CASSPDRANTGELFF.

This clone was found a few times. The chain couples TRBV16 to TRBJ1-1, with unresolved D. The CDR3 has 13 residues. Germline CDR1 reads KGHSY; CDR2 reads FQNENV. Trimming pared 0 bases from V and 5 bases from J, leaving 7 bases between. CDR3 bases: TGTGCCAGCAGCCAATCGACTGGGACTGAAGCTTTCTTT. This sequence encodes CASSQSTGTEAFF.

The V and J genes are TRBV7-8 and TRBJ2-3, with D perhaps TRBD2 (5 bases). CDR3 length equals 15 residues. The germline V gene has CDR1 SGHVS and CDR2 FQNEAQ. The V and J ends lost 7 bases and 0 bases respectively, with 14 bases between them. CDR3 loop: CASKSDRRSTDTQYF. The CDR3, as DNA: TGTGCCAGCAAATCGGACCGGAGGAGCACAGATACGCAGTATTTT.

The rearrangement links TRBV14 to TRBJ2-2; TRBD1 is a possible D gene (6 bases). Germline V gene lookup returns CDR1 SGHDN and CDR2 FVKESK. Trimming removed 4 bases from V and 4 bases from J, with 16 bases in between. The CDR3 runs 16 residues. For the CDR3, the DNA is TGTGCCAGCAGCCCTAGGCTGGGGGCGTCCACCGGGGAGCTGTTTTTT. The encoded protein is CASSPRLGASTGELFF.

The CDR3 DNA reads as TGTGCCAGCAGCCCATACGGGGGGGGAAACACAGATACGCAGTATTTT. Its translation is CASSPYGGGNTDTQYF. This chain uses TRBV5-4 with TRBJ2-3; 8 bases line up with TRBD2. Germline V gives CDR1 SGHNT, CDR2 YYREEE (reference sequence). Trimming took 4 bases from V and 2 from J; bases not matched to a gene: 9. The CDR3 totals 16 residues.

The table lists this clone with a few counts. In DNA form, the CDR3 reads TGCAGCGTTGAGGCAGATACAGATACGCAGTATTTT. It is translated as CSVEADTDTQYF. V usage is TRBV29-1 and J usage is TRBJ2-3; D uncertain. The CDR3 has 12 residues. V was pared by 3 bases and J by 3 bases, with 7 bases between. Per the germline V gene, CDR1 is SQVTM and CDR2 is ANQGSEA.